This entry features one T cell receptor (beta chain) sequence. Treatment in this sample: some 20 received Ad26.COV2.S at low or high dose, single or two shots; roughly five received placebo; per-sample allocation not given. All samples were drawn on day 63, counting from the first vaccine or placebo injection. Spike of the Wuhan-strain SARS-CoV-2 was expressed by an Ad26 vector, which formed the vaccine. This entry belongs to a study of Ad26.COV2.S vaccination and SARS-CoV-2 variants. The length of the CDR3 is 13 residues. V was shortened by 6 bases and J by 1 base, with 9 bases between the two germline ends. Germline lookup yields CDR1 SNHLY and CDR2 FYNNEI. The protocol was immunoSEQ multiplex PCR, while the TCRdb copy is restricted to in-frame clones and leaves out a portion. The data contain about 680,000 clones, about 90% of them seen just once; the ten biggest clones take up approximately 1.5%.

The source material was peripheral blood, sampled in a trial of Ad26.COV2.S vaccine versus placebo. This rearrangement joins TRBV2 to TRBJ1-1; D remains unclear. The sequence came from a person between 18 and 60 years old who received the Ad26.COV2.S COVID-19 vaccine or a placebo. The CDR3, as DNA: TGTGCCAGCAGGGTCAACAGGAACACTGAAGCTTTCTTT. As protein: CASRVNRNTEAFF.